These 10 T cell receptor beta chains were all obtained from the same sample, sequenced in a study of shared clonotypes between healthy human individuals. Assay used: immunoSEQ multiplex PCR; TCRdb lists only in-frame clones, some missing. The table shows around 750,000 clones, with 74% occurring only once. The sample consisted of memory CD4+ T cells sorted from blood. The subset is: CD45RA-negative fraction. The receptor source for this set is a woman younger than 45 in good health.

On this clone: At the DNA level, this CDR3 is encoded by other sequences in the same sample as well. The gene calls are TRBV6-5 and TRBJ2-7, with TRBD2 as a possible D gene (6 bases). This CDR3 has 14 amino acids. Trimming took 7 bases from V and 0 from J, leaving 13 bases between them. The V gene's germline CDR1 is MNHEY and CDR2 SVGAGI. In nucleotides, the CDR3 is TGTGCCAGCACTAGGGACTTCTCCTCCTACGAGCAGTACTTC. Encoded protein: CASTRDFSSYEQYF.

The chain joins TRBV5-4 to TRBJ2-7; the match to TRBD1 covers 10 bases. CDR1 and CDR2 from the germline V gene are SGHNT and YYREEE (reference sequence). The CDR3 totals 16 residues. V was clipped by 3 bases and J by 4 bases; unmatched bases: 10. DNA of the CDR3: TGTGCCAGCAGCTCCCGCCGGGACAGGGGTTGGTACGAGCAGTACTTC. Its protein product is CASSSRRDRGWYEQYF.

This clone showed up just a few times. The CDR3 DNA reads TGTGCCATCAGTGAGTCAACTGTGGGGCTCCACGAGCAGTACTTC. It codes for CAISESTVGLHEQYF. The chain carries TRBV10-3 and TRBJ2-7; maybe TRBD1 (5 bases). This CDR3 has 15 residues. Trimming took off 0 bases at V and 5 bases at J, with 14 bases between the two ends. Germline V gene data show CDR1 as ENHRY and CDR2 as SYGVKD.

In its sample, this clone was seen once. The CDR3 DNA is TGTGCCAGACCTGAAACAGGGGTGTGCGAAAAACTGTTTTTT. It codes for CARPETGVCEKLFF. The genes are TRBV6-4 and TRBJ1-4; 7 bases agree with TRBD1. Trimming took 9 bases from V and 8 from J; bases not matched to a gene: 12. CDR3 length: 14 residues. In germline, CDR1 is MRHNA, CDR2 SNTAGT.

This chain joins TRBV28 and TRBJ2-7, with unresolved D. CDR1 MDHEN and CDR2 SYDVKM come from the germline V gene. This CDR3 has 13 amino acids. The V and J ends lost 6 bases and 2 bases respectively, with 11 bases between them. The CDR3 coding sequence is TGTGCCAGCAGCCCGGACGGTACCTACGAGCAGTACTTC. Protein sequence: CASSPDGTYEQYF.

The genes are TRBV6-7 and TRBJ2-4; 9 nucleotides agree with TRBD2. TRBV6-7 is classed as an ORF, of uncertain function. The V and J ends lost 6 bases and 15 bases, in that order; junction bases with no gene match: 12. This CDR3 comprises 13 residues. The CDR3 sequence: CASSLLSSGKRYF. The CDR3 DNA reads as TGTGCCAGCAGCCTACTCTCTAGCGGGAAGCGGTACTTC.

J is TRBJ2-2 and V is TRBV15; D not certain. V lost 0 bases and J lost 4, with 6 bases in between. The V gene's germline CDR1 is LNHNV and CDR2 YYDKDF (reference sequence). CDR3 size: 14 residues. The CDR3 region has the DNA TGTGCCACCAGCAGAGATAAATCCACCGGGGAGCTGTTTTTT. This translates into CATSRDKSTGELFF.

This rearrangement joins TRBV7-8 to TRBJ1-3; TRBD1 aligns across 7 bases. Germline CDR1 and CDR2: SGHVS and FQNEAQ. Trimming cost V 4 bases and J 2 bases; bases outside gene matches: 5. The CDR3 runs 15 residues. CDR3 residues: CASSSNRGTGNTIYF. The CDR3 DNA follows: TGTGCCAGCAGCTCTAACAGGGGTACTGGAAACACCATATATTTT. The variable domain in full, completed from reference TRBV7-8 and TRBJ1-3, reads GAGVSQSPRYKVAKRGQDVALRCDPISGHVSLFWYQQALGQGPEFLTYFQNEAQLDKSGLPSDRFFAERPEGSVSTLKIQRTQQEDSAVYLCASSSNRGTGNTIYFGEGSWLTVV.

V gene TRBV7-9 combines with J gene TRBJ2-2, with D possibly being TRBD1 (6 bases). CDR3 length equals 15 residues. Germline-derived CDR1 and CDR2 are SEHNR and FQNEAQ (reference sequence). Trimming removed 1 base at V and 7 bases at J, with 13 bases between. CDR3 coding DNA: TGTGCCAGCAGCTTAGGTTCAGGGGATATCGGGGAGCTGTTTTTT. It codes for CASSLGSGDIGELFF. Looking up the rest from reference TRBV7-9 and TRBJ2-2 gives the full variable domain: DTGVSQNPRHKITKRGQNVTFRCDPISEHNRLYWYRQTLGQGPEFLTYFQNEAQLEKSRLLSDRFSAERPKGSFSTLEIQRTEQGDSAMYLCASSLGSGDIGELFFGEGSRLTVL.

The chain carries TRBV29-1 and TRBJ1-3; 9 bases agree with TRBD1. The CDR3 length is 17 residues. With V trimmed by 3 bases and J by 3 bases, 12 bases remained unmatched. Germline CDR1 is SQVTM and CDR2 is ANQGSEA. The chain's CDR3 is CSVDSQRGQGFGNTIYF. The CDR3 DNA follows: TGCAGCGTTGATAGTCAGCGAGGACAGGGGTTTGGAAACACCATATATTTT.